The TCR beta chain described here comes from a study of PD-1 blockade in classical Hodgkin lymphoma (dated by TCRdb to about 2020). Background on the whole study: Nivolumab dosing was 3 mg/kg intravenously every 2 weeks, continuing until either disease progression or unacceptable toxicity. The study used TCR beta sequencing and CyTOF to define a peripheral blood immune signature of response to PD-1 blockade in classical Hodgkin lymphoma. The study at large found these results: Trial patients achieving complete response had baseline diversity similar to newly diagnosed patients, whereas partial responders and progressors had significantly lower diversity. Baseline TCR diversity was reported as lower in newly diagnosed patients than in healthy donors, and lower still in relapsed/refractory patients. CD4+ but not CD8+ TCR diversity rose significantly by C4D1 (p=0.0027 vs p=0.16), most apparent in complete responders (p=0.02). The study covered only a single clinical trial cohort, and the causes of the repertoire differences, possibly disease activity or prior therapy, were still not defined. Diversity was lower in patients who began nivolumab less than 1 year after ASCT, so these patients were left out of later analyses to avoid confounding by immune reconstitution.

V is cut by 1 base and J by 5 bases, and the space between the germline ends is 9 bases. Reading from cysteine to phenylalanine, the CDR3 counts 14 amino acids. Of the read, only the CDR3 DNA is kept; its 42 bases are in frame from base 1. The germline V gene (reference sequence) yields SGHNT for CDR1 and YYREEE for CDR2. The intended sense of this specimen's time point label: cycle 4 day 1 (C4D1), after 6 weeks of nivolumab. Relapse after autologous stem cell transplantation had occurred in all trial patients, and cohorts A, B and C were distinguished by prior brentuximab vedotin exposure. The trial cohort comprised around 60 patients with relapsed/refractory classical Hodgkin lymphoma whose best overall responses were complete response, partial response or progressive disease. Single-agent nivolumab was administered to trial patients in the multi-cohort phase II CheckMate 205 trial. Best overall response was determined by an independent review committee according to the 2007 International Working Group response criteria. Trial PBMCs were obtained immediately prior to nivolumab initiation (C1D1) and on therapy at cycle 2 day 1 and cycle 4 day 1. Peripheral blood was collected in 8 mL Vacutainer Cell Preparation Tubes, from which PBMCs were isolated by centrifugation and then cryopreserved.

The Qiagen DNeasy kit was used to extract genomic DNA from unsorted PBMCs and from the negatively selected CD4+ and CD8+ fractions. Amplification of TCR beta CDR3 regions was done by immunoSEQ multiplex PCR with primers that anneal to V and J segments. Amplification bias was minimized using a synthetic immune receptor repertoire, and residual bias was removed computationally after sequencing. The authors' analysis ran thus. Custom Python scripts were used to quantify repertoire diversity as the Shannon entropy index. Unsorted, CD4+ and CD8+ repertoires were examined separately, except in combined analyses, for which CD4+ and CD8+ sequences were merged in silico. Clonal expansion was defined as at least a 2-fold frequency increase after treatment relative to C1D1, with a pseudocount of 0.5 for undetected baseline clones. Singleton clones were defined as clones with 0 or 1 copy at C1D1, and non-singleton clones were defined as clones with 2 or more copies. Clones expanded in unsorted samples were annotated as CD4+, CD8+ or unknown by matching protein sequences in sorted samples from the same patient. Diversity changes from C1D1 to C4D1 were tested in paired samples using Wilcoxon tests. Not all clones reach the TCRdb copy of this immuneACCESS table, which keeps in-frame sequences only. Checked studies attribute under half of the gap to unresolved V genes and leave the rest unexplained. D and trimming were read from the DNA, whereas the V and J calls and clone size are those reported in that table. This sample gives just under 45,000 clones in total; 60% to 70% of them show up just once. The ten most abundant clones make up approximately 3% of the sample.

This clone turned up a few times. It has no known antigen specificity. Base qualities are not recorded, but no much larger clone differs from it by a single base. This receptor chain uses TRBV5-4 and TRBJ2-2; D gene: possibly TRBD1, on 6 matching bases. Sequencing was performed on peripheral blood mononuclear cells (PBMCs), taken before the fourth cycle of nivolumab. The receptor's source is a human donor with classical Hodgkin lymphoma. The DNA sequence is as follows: TGTGCCAGCAGCTTGCCGGGACAAACCGGGGAGCTGTTTTTT. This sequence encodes CASSLPGQTGELFF.